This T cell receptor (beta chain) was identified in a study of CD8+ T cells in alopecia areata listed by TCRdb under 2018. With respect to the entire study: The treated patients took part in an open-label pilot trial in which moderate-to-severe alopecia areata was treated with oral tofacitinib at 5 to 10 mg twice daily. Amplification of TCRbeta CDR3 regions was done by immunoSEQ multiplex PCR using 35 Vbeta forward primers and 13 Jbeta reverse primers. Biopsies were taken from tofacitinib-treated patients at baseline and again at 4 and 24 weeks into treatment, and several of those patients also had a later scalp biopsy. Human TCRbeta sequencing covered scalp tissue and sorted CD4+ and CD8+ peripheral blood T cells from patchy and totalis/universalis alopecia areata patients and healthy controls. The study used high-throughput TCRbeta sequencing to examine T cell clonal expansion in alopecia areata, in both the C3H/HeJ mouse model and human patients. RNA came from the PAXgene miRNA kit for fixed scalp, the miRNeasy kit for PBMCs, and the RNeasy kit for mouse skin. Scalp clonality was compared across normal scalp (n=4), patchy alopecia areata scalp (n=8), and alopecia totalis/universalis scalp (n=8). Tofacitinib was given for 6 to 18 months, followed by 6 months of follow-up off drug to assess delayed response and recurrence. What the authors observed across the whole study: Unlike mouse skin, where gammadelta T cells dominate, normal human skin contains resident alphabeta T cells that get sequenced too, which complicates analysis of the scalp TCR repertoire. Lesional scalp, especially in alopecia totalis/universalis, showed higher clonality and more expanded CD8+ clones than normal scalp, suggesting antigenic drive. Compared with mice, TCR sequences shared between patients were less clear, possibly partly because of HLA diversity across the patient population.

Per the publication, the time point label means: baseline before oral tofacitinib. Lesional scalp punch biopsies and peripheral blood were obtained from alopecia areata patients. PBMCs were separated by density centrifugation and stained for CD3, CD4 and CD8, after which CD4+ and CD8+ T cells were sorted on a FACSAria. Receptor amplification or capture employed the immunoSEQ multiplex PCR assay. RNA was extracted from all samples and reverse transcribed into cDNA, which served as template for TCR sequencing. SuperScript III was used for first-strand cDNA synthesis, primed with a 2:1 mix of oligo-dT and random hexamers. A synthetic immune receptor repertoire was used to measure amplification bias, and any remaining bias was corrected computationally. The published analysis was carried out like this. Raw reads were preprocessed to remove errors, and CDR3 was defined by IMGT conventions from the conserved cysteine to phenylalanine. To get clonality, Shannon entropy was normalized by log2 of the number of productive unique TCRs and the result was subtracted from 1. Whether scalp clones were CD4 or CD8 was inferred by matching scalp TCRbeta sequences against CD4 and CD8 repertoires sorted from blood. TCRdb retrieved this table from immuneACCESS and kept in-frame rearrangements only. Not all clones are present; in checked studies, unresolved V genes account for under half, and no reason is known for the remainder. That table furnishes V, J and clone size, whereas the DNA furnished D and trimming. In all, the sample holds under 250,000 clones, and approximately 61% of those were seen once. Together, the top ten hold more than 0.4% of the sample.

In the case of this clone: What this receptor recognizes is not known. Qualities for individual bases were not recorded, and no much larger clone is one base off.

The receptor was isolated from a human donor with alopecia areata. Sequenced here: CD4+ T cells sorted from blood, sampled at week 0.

The CDR3 here reads CASSATPGQGVAGELFF. In nucleotide form, the sequence is TGCGCCAGCAGCGCGACGCCGGGACAGGGCGTTGCCGGGGAGCTGTTTTTT. The sequence joins TRBV5-1 to TRBJ2-2, with TRBD1 identical over 9 junction bases. The germline V gene specifies SGHRS as CDR1 and YFSETQ as CDR2. Ends trimmed: V by 4 bases, J by 6 bases; bases unmatched to a gene: 13. Measured from the cysteine to the phenylalanine, the CDR3 is 17 residues long. Solely the CDR3 DNA is kept, with 51 bases framed from the first base. The entire variable domain, with the stretches around the CDR3 drawn from the reference TRBV5-1 and TRBJ2-2 proteins, is KAGVTQTPRYLIKTRGQQVTLSCSPISGHRSVSWYQQTPGQGLQFLFEYFSETQRNKGNFPGRFSGRQFSNSRSEMNVSTLELGDSALYLCASSATPGQGVAGELFFGEGSRLTVL.